The 16 T cell receptor beta chains below were found in one sample sequenced in a study of graft-versus-host responses after intestinal transplantation. These receptors are not linked to any known antigen. Sequencing used immunoSEQ multiplex PCR; TCRdb keeps in-frame clones, though not all of them. The repertoire holds roughly 120,000 clones, with more than 85% as singletons. The sequences come from unstimulated CD8+ T cells sorted from spleen or lymph node cells, collected before transplant. These receptors were obtained from a human donor who was the organ donor for an intestinal transplant.

This clone was recorded only once. The CDR3: CASSFSGVAKNIQYF. Here the CDR3 DNA reads TGTGCCAGCAGCTTTTCAGGGGTCGCCAAAAACATTCAGTACTTC. This rearrangement joins TRBV7-2 to TRBJ2-4; possibly TRBD1 for D (6 bases). V was pared by 3 bases and J by 1 base, with 10 bases between. Per the germline V gene, CDR1 is SGHTA and CDR2 is FQGNSA. This CDR3 has 15 amino acids.

A single count supports this clone. The same CDR3 arises from other DNA sequences in this sample as well. The chain combines TRBV27 with TRBJ1-1, with TRBD1 as a possible D gene (5 bases). The germline CDR1 and CDR2 sequences are MNHEY and SMNVEV (reference sequence). This CDR3 region has 14 residues. Trimming took 2 bases from V and 2 from J, leaving 9 bases between them. The CDR3 DNA is TGTGCCAGCAGTTTACGGGGGGGAAACACTGAAGCTTTCTTT. This codes for CASSLRGGNTEAFF.

The chain recombines TRBV4-1 with TRBJ2-7; 9 nucleotides agree with TRBD2. V lost 1 base and J lost 3; bases outside the gene matches: 7. The germline V gene encodes CDR1 MGHRA and CDR2 YSYEKL. The CDR3 length is 16 residues. CDR3 protein: CASSQGLSGSYYEQYF. The CDR3 DNA follows: TGCGCCAGCAGCCAAGGCCTTAGCGGGAGCTACTACGAGCAGTACTTC.

This chain links TRBV6-5 with TRBJ2-1, with D unclear. CDR1 MNHEY and CDR2 SVGAGI come from the germline V gene. The CDR3 runs to 16 residues. Between the trimmed V and J ends, which lost 2 bases and 2 bases, there was a span of 13 bases. The CDR3 protein is CASSYARPGAYNEQFF. CDR3 DNA: TGTGCCAGCAGTTACGCCCGTCCGGGCGCCTACAATGAGCAGTTCTTC.

V is TRBV9 and J is TRBJ2-7; TRBD2 matches 7 bases. The germline V gene has CDR1 SGDLS and CDR2 YYNGEE. The CDR3 spans 13 residues. J lost 6 bases, V lost 0 bases, and 3 bases had no gene match. CDR3 bases: TGTGCCAGCAGCGTAGAATGGGGGGGCGAGCAGTACTTC. Amino acid sequence: CASSVEWGGEQYF.

V and J are TRBV2 and TRBJ2-1, with TRBD2 matching 7 bases. CDR3 length: 15 residues. With 6 bases clipped from V and 3 bases from J, the junction kept 8 bases outside the gene matches. Germline V lookup: CDR1 SNHLY, CDR2 FYNNEI. The CDR3 protein is CASSLAVPGYNEQFF. The CDR3 region has the DNA TGTGCCAGCAGCCTAGCGGTACCGGGCTACAATGAGCAGTTCTTC.

The chain has TRBV4-2 and TRBJ1-1; D remains unclear. Germline-derived CDR1 and CDR2 are LGHNA and YNFKEQ. The V end was cut by 4 bases, the J end by 0 bases, with 12 bases between. This CDR3 is built from 15 residues. The CDR3 nucleotides read TGTGCCAGCAGCCCAAAGACAATTATGAACACTGAAGCTTTCTTT. It translates to CASSPKTIMNTEAFF.

This rearrangement joins TRBV28 to TRBJ2-7; no reliable D call. Germline values: CDR1 MDHEN, CDR2 SYDVKM. Trimming removed 2 bases from V and 3 bases from J, with 8 bases in between. The CDR3 runs to 13 residues. The CDR3 loop is CASSLEGYYEQYF. The CDR3 nucleotides are TGTGCCAGCAGTTTAGAAGGGTACTACGAGCAGTACTTC.

The chain carries TRBV18 and TRBJ1-2; maybe TRBD1 (6 bases). Germline assignment: CDR1 KGHSH and CDR2 LQKENI. The CDR3 contains 16 residues. Trimming shortened V by 4 bases and J by 8 bases, and 23 bases separated the two germline ends. The CDR3 is CASSRPEGWGPIGYTF. The CDR3 nucleotides read TGTGCCAGCTCACGACCTGAAGGGTGGGGGCCTATCGGCTACACCTTC.

The chain recombines TRBV7-8 with TRBJ2-1; D perhaps matches TRBD2 (5 bases). The CDR3 is made up of 16 amino acids. Trimming shortened V by 3 bases and J by 8 bases, and 20 bases separated the two germline ends. Germline CDR1 reads SGHVS; CDR2 reads FQNEAQ. The CDR3 DNA is TGTGCCAGCAGCTTTTCCAGCGGAGCTACAAGTGATGAGCAGTTCTTC. It yields the protein CASSFSSGATSDEQFF.

The rearrangement links TRBV4-3 to TRBJ2-1, with 12 bases fitting TRBD2. Unmatched junction bases numbered 3, after V lost 6 bases and J lost 3 bases. The CDR3 sequence is 15 residues long. Germline loops: CDR1 LGHNA, CDR2 YSLEER. This CDR3 reads CASRLTSGSYNEQFF. The CDR3 nucleotides are TGCGCCAGCAGGCTGACTAGCGGGAGCTACAATGAGCAGTTCTTC.

The CDR3 sequence: CASSLDRWGQPDTQYF. As DNA, the CDR3 is TGTGCCAGCAGCTTGGACAGGTGGGGTCAGCCAGATACGCAGTATTTT. The chain joins TRBV5-6 to TRBJ2-3; a weak D match, TRBD1 (5 bases). CDR3 length: 16 amino acids. Germline V lookup: CDR1 SGHDT, CDR2 YYEEEE. V was trimmed by 0 bases and J by 4 bases, leaving 15 bases between them. Full variable domain (outside the CDR3, taken from reference TRBV5-6 and TRBJ2-3): DAGVTQSPTHLIKTRGQQVTLRCSPKSGHDTVSWYQQALGQGPQFIFQYYEEEERQRGNFPDRFSGHQFPNYSSELNVNALLLGDSALYLCASSLDRWGQPDTQYFGPGTRLTVL.

This chain joins TRBV5-1 and TRBJ1-4; D uncertain. CDR1 and CDR2 (germline): SGHRS, YFSETQ. The CDR3 spans 16 residues. The V and J ends lost 0 bases and 0 bases respectively, with 9 bases between them. The CDR3: CASSLVGSSTNEKLFF. CDR3 nucleotide sequence: TGCGCCAGCAGCTTGGTCGGCTCATCAACTAATGAAAAACTGTTTTTT.

The V and J genes are TRBV9 and TRBJ2-3; TRBD2 matches 8 bases. The CDR3 runs 15 residues. V was clipped by 3 bases and J by 5 bases; unmatched bases: 8. From germline, CDR1 is SGDLS and CDR2 YYNGEE. The CDR3 loop reads CASSGDGGVQDTQYF. In DNA form, the CDR3 reads TGTGCCAGCAGCGGGGACGGGGGGGTACAAGATACGCAGTATTTT.

The CDR3 spells CTSSPRLAGGPRYSYNEQFF. CDR3 DNA: TGCACCAGCAGCCCACGACTAGCGGGAGGCCCCAGATACTCCTACAATGAGCAGTTCTTC. V gene TRBV1 combines with J gene TRBJ2-1; TRBD2, the table's D call, lacks a check against the DNA. TRBV1 is described as a pseudogene. The CDR3 length is 20 residues.

The J gene is TRBJ2-2, the V gene TRBV4-3; D is perhaps TRBD2 (5 bases). Germline lookup yields CDR1 LGHNA and CDR2 YSLEER. CDR3 length equals 13 residues. Trimming pared 3 bases from V and 7 bases from J, leaving 9 bases between. CDR3 sequence: CASSQPGGGELFF. The CDR3 DNA reads TGCGCCAGCAGCCAGCCAGGAGGCGGGGAGCTGTTTTTT.